Sequencing of this T cell receptor beta chain was carried out in a study of shared clonotypes between healthy human individuals. Nashville, Tennessee was home to all donors, who were Caucasian adults. On this clone itself: Its antigen remains unknown.

Study results and caveats: Against clonotypes common to all four donors, non-shared ones had lower generation probabilities. The sampled material consisted only of blood, and tissue repertoires are likely to differ.

In the authors' methods: Junction-only immunoSEQ data arrived without quality scores, meaning filtering differed. Some clones are missing from TCRdb's copy, which holds only in-frame ones; the method was immunoSEQ multiplex PCR. The D gene and trimming were derived from the DNA, and the V and J assignments and clone size from that table. The table records 850,000 to 1,200,000 clones, about 77% of them present only once. V trimming: 3 bases; J trimming: 3 bases; junction bases outside the gene matches: 13. Looked up from germline, CDR1 is LNHDA and CDR2 is SQIVND (reference sequence). CDR3 size: 17 residues.

The sample was memory CD4+ T cells sorted from blood. Subset of the sample: CD45RA-negative fraction. The receptor was isolated from a man younger than 35 in good health. The rearrangement joins TRBV19 to TRBJ2-7; 8 positions agree with TRBD1. CDR3 bases: TGTGCCAGTAGTATCCCGCCCCGGACAGGGTTACACTACGAGCAGTACTTC. Amino acid sequence: CASSIPPRTGLHYEQYF.